This T cell receptor (beta chain) was captured in a study of blood T cell repertoires in COVID-19 (dated by TCRdb to 2019 to 2021). For the wider study: Samples covering the acute and convalescent phases of COVID-19 were provided by collaborators in the United States, Italy and Spain. The repertoires were released in a freely available public database meant as a resource for research on the immune response to SARS-CoV-2. Deeply sampled blood TCRbeta repertoires from subjects exposed to, actively infected with, or recovered from COVID-19 were included in the dataset. The prospective study material was composed of cDNA or gDNA derived from T cells, B-cell-depleted T cells, or PBMCs. Where HLA class I and class II types were available, the types were taken from metadata supplied by the sample provider, not from assay-based typing. The sample metadata nearly always contained a de-identified subject ID, COVID-19 status, age in years and sex. Samples came from the ongoing ImmuneRACE study (first 160 participants) plus 1,254 subjects from 6 global collaborators.

The immunoSEQ Assay, a bias-controlled multiplex PCR, was used to amplify TCRbeta CDR3 regions from genomic DNA. Per the authors' processing: Nucleated cell counts per sample were estimated from amplification of reference gene primers within the assay. Sequence reads were collapsed and filtered to measure the absolute abundance of every unique TCRbeta CDR3 rearrangement. For each sample, productive Simpson clonality was calculated as the square root of Simpson's diversity index over productive rearrangements. TCRdb provides this immuneACCESS table in a form limited to in-frame rearrangements. Some clones are lacking; in checked studies, under half of them reflect an unresolved V gene, and why the rest are absent is not known. D and trimming were read from the DNA, whereas the V and J calls and clone size are those reported in that table. A total of fewer than 300,000 clones appear in this sample, approximately 92% of them only once. The leading ten clones occupy around 1.1% of the sample.

On this clone itself: Its antigen remains undetermined. No much larger clone exists at a distance of one base, and base qualities are not known.

Overall study outcomes, separate from this receptor: The quantity of clinical and demographic metadata differed by source and by participant and was supplied without curation.

The CDR3 goes from the cysteine to the phenylalanine over 14 residues. The CDR3 DNA has 42 bases and is translated from base 1. CDR1 and CDR2 are read off the germline V gene as SQVTM and ANQGSEA. A distance of 16 bases separates the germline ends of V and J, which lose 1 base and 6 bases respectively. Enrolling through a virtual design, the prospective study's participants ranged in age from roughly 18 to 100 years and lived across 24 United States geographic areas. In the prospective study, participants were assigned to cohorts based on the clinical history participants reported in a screening survey and a study questionnaire. Recovered participants in ImmuneRACE Cohort 3 were defined by two consecutive negative NP/OP PCR tests, clearance by a healthcare professional, or resolution of symptoms. Each participant in the prospective study had whole blood, serum and a nasopharyngeal or oropharyngeal swab collected by mobile phlebotomists. Prospective study participants could optionally give additional blood draws and questionnaires over an approximately two-month period. Before DNA extraction, prospective study blood samples were shipped either frozen or at room temperature.

The rearranged chain carries TRBV29-1 and TRBJ2-7; tentative D gene TRBD2, with 6 bases matching. The sequencing sample was made of PBMCs or T cells enriched from blood (not recorded which). The clonotype originates from a woman under 40 who had recovered from COVID-19. The CDR3 sequence is CSVEVYGRRGEQYF. DNA sequence: TGCAGCGTTGAAGTTTACGGGAGAAGAGGCGAGCAGTACTTC.